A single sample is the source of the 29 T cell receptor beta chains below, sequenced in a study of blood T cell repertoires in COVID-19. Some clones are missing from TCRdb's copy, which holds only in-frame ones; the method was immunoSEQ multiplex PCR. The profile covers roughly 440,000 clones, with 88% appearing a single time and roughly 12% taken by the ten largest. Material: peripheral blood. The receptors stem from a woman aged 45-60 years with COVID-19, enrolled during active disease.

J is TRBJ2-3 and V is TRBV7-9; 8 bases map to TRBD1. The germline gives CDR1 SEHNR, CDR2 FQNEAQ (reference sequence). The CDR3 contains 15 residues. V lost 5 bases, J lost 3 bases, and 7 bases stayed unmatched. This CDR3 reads CASSLIGTGTDTQYF. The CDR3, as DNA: TGTGCCAGCAGCCTCATCGGGACAGGAACAGATACGCAGTATTTT.

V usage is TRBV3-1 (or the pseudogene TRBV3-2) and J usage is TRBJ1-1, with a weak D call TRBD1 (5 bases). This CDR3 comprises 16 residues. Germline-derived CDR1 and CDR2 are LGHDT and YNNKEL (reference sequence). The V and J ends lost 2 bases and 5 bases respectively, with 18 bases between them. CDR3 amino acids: CASSQFLTSGRTEAFF. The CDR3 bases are TGTGCCAGCAGCCAATTCCTAACGTCAGGGAGGACTGAAGCTTTCTTT.

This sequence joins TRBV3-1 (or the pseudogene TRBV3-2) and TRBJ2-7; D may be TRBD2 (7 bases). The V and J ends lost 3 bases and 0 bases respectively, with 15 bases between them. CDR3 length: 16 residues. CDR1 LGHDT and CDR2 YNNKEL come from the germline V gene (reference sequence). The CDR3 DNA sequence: TGTGCCAGCAGCCAGAGGGCGGGGGCAGCCTCCTACGAGCAGTACTTC. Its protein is CASSQRAGAASYEQYF.

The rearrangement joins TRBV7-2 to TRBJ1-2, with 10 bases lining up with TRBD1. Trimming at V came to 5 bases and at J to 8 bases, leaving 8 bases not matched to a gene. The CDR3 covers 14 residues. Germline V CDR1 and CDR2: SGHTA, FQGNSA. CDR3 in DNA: TGTGCCAGCAGCCCGGGACAGGGGCTAGCGGGCTACACCTTC. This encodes CASSPGQGLAGYTF.

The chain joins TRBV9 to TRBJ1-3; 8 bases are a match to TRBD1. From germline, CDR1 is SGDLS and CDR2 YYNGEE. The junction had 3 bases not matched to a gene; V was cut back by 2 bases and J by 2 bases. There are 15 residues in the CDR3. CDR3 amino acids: CASSVGTGPGNTIYF. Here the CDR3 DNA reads TGTGCCAGCAGCGTTGGGACAGGCCCTGGAAACACCATATATTTT.

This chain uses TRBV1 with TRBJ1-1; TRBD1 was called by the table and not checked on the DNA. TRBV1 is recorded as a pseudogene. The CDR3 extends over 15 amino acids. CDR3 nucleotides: TGCACCAGCAGCCAAGAATATCAGGTATACTTGGAAGCTTTCTTT. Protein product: CTSSQEYQVYLEAFF.

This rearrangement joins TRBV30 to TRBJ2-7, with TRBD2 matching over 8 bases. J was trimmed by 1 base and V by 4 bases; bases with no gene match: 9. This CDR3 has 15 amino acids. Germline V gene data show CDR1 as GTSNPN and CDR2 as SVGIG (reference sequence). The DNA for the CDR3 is TGTGCCTGGACCACCGGGGGGGCCGGGTCCTACGAGCAGTACTTC. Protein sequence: CAWTTGGAGSYEQYF.

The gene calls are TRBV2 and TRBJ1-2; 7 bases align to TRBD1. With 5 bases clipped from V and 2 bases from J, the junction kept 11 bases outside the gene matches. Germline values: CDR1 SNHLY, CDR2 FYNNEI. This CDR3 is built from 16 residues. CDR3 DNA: TGTGCCAGCAGTCATCTCGATACAGGGGTGAACTATGGCTACACCTTC. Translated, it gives CASSHLDTGVNYGYTF.

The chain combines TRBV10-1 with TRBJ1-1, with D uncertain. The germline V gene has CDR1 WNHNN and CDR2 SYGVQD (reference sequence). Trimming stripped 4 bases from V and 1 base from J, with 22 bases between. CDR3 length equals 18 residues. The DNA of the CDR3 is TGCGCCAGCAGTGCGGCGGGGATGTGGGGATTAGAGAACACTGAAGCTTTCTTT. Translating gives CASSAAGMWGLENTEAFF.

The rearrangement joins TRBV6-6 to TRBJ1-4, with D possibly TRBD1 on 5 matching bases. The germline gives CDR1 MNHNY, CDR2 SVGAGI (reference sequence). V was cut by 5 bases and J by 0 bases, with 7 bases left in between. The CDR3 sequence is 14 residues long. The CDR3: CASSVGATNEKLFF. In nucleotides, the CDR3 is TGTGCCAGCAGTGTAGGGGCAACTAATGAAAAACTGTTTTTT.

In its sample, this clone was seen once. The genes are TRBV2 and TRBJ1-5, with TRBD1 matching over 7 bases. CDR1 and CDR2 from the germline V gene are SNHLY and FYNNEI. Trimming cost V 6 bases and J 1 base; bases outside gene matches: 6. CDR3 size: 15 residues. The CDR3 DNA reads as TGTGCCAGCAGGTACGACAGGGAAAGCAATCAGCCCCAGCATTTT. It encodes CASRYDRESNQPQHF.

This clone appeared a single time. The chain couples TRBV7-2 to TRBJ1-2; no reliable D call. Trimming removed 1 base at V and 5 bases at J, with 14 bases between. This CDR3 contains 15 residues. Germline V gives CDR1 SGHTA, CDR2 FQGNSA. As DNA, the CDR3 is TGTGCCAGCAGCTTAGACGCGGCCCTGAAGTATGGCTACACCTTC. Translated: CASSLDAALKYGYTF. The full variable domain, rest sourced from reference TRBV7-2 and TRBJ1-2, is GAGVSQSPSNKVTEKGKDVELRCDPISGHTALYWYRQSLGQGLEFLIYFQGNSAPDKSGLPSDRFSAERTGGSVSTLTIQRTQQEDSAVYLCASSLDAALKYGYTFGSGTRLTVV.

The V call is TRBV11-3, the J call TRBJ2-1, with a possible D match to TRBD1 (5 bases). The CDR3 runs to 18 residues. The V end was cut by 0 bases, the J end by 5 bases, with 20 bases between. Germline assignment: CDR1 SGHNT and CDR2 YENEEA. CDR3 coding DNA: TGTGCCAGCAGCTTAGATGGGGCTACAAATGACTGGGACAATGAGCAGTTCTTC. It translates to CASSLDGATNDWDNEQFF. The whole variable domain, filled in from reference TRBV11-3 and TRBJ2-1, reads EAGVVQSPRYKIIEKKQPVAFWCNPISGHNTLYWYLQNLGQGPELLIRYENEEAVDDSQLPKDRFSAERLKGVDSTLKIQPAELGDSAVYLCASSLDGATNDWDNEQFFGPGTRLTVL.

This CDR3 is CASSLRGPYSNQPQHF. In nucleotides, the CDR3 is TGCGCCAGCAGCTTGCGGGGTCCGTATAGCAATCAGCCCCAGCATTTT. J is TRBJ1-5 and V is TRBV5-1; no firm D call. The ends were cut back, 1 base at V and 0 bases at J, with 11 bases in the middle. Germline V gene lookup returns CDR1 SGHRS and CDR2 YFSETQ. This CDR3 is 16 amino acids long.

The CDR3 coding sequence is TGTGCCTGGAGTCCTCAGGGGGCTGGGGCCAACGTCCTGACTTTC. Translated: CAWSPQGAGANVLTF. This chain connects TRBV30 to TRBJ2-6, with 7 nucleotides matching TRBD1. CDR3 size: 15 residues. The ends lost 2 bases at V and 2 bases at J; junction bases unmatched: 3. Germline V gene sequence: CDR1 GTSNPN, CDR2 SVGIG (reference sequence). Filled out from reference TRBV30 and TRBJ2-6, the complete variable domain reads SQTIHQWPATLVQPVGSPLSLECTVEGTSNPNLYWYRQAAGRGLQLLFYSVGIGQISSEVPQNLSASRPQDRQFILSSKKLLLSDSGFYLCAWSPQGAGANVLTFGAGSRLTVL.

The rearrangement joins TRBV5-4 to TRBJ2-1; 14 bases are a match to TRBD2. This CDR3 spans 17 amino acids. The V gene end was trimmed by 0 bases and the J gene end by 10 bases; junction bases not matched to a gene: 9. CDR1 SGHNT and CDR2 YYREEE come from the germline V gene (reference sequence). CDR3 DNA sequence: TGTGCCAGCAGCTTGGCGGGACTAGCGGGAGCGAGGGAAGAGCAGTTCTTC. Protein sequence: CASSLAGLAGAREEQFF.

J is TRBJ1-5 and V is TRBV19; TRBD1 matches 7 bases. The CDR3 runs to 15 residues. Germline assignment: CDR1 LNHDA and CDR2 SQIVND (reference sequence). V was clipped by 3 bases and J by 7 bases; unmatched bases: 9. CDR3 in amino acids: CASSIPGGTDQPQHF. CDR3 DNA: TGTGCCAGTAGTATCCCAGGGGGGACCGACCAGCCCCAGCATTTT. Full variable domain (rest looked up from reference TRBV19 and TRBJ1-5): DGGITQSPKYLFRKEGQNVTLSCEQNLNHDAMYWYRQDPGQGLRLIYYSQIVNDFQKGDIAEGYSVSREKKESFPLTVTSAQKNPTAFYLCASSIPGGTDQPQHFGDGTRLSIL.

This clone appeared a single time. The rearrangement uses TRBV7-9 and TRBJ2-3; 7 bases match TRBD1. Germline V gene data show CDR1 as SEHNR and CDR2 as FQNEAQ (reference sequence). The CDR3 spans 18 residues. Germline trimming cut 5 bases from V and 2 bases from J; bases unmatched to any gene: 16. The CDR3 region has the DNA TGTGCCAGCAGCACTCCCACCCGACAGGGATCACACACAGATACGCAGTATTTT. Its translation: CASSTPTRQGSHTDTQYF.

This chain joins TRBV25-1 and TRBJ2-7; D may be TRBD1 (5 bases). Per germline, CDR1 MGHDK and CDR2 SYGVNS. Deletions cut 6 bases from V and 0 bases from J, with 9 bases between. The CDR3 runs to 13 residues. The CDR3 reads CASRTAGSYEQYF. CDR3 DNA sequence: TGTGCCAGCAGGACAGCTGGCTCCTACGAGCAGTACTTC.

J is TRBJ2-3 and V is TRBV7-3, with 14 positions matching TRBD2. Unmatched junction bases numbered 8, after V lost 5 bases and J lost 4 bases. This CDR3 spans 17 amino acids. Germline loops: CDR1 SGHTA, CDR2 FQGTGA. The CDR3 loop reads CASSPRTSGGWSDTQYF. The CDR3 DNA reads TGTGCCAGCAGCCCCCGGACTAGCGGGGGGTGGTCAGATACGCAGTATTTT.

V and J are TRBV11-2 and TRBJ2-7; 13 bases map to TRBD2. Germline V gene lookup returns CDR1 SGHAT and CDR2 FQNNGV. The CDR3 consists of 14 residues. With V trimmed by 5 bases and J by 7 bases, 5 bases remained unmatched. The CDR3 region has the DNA TGTGCCAGCAGCAAACTAGCGGGGGGGCGAGAGCAGTACTTC. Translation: CASSKLAGGREQYF.

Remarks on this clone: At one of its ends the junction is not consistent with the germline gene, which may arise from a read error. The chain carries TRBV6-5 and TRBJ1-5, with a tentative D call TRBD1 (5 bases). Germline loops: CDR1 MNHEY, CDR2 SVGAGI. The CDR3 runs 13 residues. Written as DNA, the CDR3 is TGTGCGAGCAGAGGGACTGTCATTTTAACCCAGCATTTT. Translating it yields CASRGTVILTQHF.

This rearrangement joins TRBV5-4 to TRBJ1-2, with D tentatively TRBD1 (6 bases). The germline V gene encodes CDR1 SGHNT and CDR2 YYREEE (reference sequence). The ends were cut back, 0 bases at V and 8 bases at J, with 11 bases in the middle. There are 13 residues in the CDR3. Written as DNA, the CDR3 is TGTGCCAGCAGCTTGGCCAGGGGTGACGGCTACACCTTC. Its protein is CASSLARGDGYTF. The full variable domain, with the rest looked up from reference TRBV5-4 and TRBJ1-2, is ETGVTQSPTHLIKTRGQQVTLRCSSQSGHNTVSWYQQALGQGPQFIFQYYREEENGRGNFPPRFSGLQFPNYSSELNVNALELDDSALYLCASSLARGDGYTFGSGTRLTVV.

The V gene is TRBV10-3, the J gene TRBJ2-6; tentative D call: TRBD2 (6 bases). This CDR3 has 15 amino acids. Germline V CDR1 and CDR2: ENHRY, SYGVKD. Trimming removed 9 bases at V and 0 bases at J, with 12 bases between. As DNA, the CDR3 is TGTGCCATGGGGACTTCCCTCTCTGGGGCCAACGTCCTGACTTTC. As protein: CAMGTSLSGANVLTF.

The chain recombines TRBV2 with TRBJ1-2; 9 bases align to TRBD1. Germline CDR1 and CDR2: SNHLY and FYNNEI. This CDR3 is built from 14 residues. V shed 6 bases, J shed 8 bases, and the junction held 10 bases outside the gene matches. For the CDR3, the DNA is TGTGCCAGCAGCGCTACAGGGGGCGCGTTGGGCTACACCTTC. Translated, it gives CASSATGGALGYTF. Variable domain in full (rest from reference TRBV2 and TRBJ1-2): EPEVTQTPSHQVTQMGQEVILRCVPISNHLYFYWYRQILGQKVEFLVSFYNNEISEKSEIFDDQFSVERPDGSNFTLKIRSTKLEDSAMYFCASSATGGALGYTFGSGTRLTVV.

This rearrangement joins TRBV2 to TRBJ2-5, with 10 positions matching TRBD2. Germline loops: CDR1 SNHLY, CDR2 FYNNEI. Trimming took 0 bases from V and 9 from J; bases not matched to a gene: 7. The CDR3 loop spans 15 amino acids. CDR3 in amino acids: CASSEAAGGAMAQYF. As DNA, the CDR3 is TGTGCCAGCAGTGAAGCAGCGGGGGGGGCCATGGCCCAGTACTTC.

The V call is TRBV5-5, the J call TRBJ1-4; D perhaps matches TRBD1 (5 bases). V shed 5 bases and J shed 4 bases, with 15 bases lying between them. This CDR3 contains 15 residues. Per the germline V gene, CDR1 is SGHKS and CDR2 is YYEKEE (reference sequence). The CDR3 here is CASRESTVDNEKLFF. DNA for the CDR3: TGTGCCAGCAGGGAGTCGACAGTAGATAATGAAAAACTGTTTTTT.

The CDR3 DNA sequence: TGTGCCAGTAGTATAACGGGGGGCTACGAGCAGTACTTC. Residues: CASSITGGYEQYF. The chain joins TRBV19 to TRBJ2-7; TRBD2 aligns across 7 bases. CDR1 and CDR2 from the germline V gene are LNHDA and SQIVND (reference sequence). CDR3 size: 13 residues. Germline trimming cut 2 bases from V and 3 bases from J; bases unmatched to any gene: 1.

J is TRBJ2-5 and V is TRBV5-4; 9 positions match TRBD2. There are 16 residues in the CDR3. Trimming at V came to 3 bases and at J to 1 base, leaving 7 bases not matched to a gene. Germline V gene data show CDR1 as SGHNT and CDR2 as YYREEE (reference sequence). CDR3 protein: CASSSRRAGGQETQYF. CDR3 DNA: TGTGCCAGCAGCTCCCGCCGAGCGGGGGGCCAAGAGACCCAGTACTTC.